The entry that follows covers one T cell receptor (beta chain) sequence. Its antigen target is currently unknown. No per-base quality is available; no much larger clone lies one base away. The sample originates from a study of cytomegalovirus exposure and HLA in healthy donors (TCRdb year 2017). The study in broad terms: An earlier analysis of around 600 of the donors reported 250 to 300 Gb of sequence data and approximately 110 million unique TCR beta sequences from around 200 million T cells. An early release that covered about 600 HLA-typed donors contained around 300 gigabases of sequencing data and tens of millions of unique TCR sequences. Among the roughly 400 genotyped donors, 75% to 90% belonged to the genetic ancestry cluster associated with self-reported Caucasian donors. The aim of the study was to test whether cataloging public T cell receptors could identify signatures of past pathogen exposure. Using immunosequencing, the study profiled T cell repertoires from 500 to 800 subjects and related those repertoires to cytomegalovirus serostatus. In addition to the first cohort of 650 to 800 subjects, a separate validation cohort of 120 different subjects was used. The study combined high-throughput TCR immunosequencing, statistical association of individual TCRs with disease status, and machine learning to predict cytomegalovirus infection status. In a later analysis, previously published TCR beta repertoires from 666 donors were re-analyzed and high-resolution HLA genotyping was added so that TCR occurrence patterns could be studied. In the later analysis, no new phenotypic data were used to find candidate immune exposures; instead, reliance was placed on TCR beta sequences and their occurrence across donors. To decide whether each TCR beta V gene segment behaved as functional or pseudogenic, an earlier analysis of 587 of the donors relied on high-throughput TCR beta sequencing. Donor age, sex, ethnicity and CMV serostatus were compiled alongside the repertoire data. A later genetic analysis used genome-wide SNP genotypes for about three fifths of the 666 donors, treating that subset as a discovery cohort. Every repertoire in the discovery cohort had been generated on one and the same sequencing platform. Class I and class II HLA loci were covered by the typing at four-digit resolution. Typing coverage varied by locus: roughly 629-630 donors for A, B, C, DRB1 and DQB1; some 520 for DQA1; about 590 for DPA1; more than 450 for DPB1. About five DR-DQ haplotypes were treated as single units for association and clustering because of strong linkage in the cohort. On average, around 230,000 unique TCR beta nucleotide sequences were sequenced per donor among 300 to 500 genotyped donors of the cohort, with approximately 18% of those sequences being non-productive. Here is what the overall study found, with its caveats: A further reported finding was that TCR beta sequences accurately predicted the HLA-A and HLA-B alleles for most subjects in the first cohort. According to a later analysis, most CMV-associated TCR beta chains appeared to be HLA-restricted, and the HLA associations seemed to be driven largely by CMV exposure. When HLA alleles, especially DR and DQ, strongly co-occurred, TCR associations were difficult to assign to individual alleles. The study gave a list of about 160 TCR beta chains associated with cytomegalovirus. This cohort had only TCR beta chains sequenced, and the lack of alpha or paired-chain data limited which features could be detected. The 87-base-pair reads could not distinguish some IMGT-functional V segments, including TRBV6-2 and TRBV6-3, so those segments were excluded. It was suggested by the authors that the approach could potentially be generalized to other disease states and immunological phenotypes. HLA typing was unavailable for some donors at each locus, so association tests used only the typed subset. In a later analysis, the rate of TCR association differed among HLA loci, with DRB1 alleles having the most associated TCRs and HLA-C alleles having the fewest. In vitro tests confirmed that a few of the cytomegalovirus-associated TCR beta chains recognize cytomegalovirus antigens. In a later analysis, some 17,000 TCR beta sequences were associated with specific HLA alleles at a false discovery rate of 0.05. In an earlier analysis of some 500 of the donors, most TCR beta V segments were observed in productive rearrangements about 87% or about 30% of the time, broadly matching IMGT annotations. Sequencing depth was assumed to be roughly uniform across donors in the presence/absence analyses, though that assumption may not hold. A later analysis reported that several top co-occurrence clusters appeared linked to parvovirus B19, influenza, CMV and Epstein-Barr virus. A cluster of highly shared sequence variants was judged likely to be a technical artifact of the sequencing pipeline. The earlier analysis of 450 to 700 of the donors excluded fewer than 20 rarely observed V segments, including chromosome 9 orphons, because counts were too low. According to a later genetic analysis, donors in an Asian-associated ancestry cluster had fewer N-insertions in productive TCRs than the approximately 690-donor mean. CMV serostatus was the only immune exposure information available for the cohort. The classifier was reported to diagnose cytomegalovirus status with high specificity and sensitivity in both the original cohort and the validation cohort. A later analysis found that HLA-associated TCR beta chains were more clonally expanded and had lower generation probabilities than equally common non-associated chains. Linkage disequilibrium might explain the correlated functional status among segregating V segments, but an unknown experimental factor could not be excluded. Most TCR sequences were observed very rarely across donors, whereas some public TCRs were present in many individuals. An association between a missense DCLRE1C variant and V-gene and J-gene trimming of TCR beta chains was found in a later genetic analysis and replicated in an independent cohort.

Library generation was performed with the immunoSEQ multiplex PCR assay. For the multiplex PCR, a mixture combining 60 forward primers for TCR Vbeta segments and 13 reverse primers for TCR Jbeta segments was used. The CDR3 region of rearranged TCR beta genes was amplified from genomic DNA with a multiplex PCR assay. On the Illumina HiSeq System, the amplified TCR beta libraries were sequenced as 87-base-pair reads. In the source study's methods: A later analysis tallied tens of millions of unique TCR beta chains across the roughly 610 repertoires, and approximately 12 million of those chains were shared by two or more donors. Raw reads were error-corrected and collapsed into unique sequences with a nearest-neighbor algorithm that merged closely related sequences to remove PCR and sequencing errors. V, D and J gene segments were assigned by aligning CDR3 sequences to IMGT reference sequences. For a sequence to be retained, a match of at least six nucleotides to both a V gene segment and a J gene segment was required. Rearrangements were called productive when the CDR3 lacked stop codons and stayed in frame with V and J; all others were non-productive. Following IMGT convention, CDR3 was defined as the stretch from the second conserved V-encoded cysteine to the conserved J-encoded phenylalanine. The earlier analysis of about 570 of the donors excluded any sequence lacking an unambiguous match to a single V gene segment. An earlier analysis of some 500 of the donors classified V segments as functional when productive rearrangements were above 56.7% and as segregating when the standard deviation between donors was above 5%. To diagnose cytomegalovirus status from the catalog of TCR beta chain sequences, a statistical classification framework was built. V and J gene assignment, in a later analysis, came from comparing TCR nucleotide sequences with IMGT/GENE-DB human TR gene sequences. A later analysis assigned CDR3 sequences and most-parsimonious VDJ recombination scenarios with the TCRdist pipeline. A later analysis defined each TCR beta chain by its CDR3 amino acid sequence plus V-gene family, and excluded reads lacking a unique V-gene family. To address suspected cross-contamination and a sequencing artifact, a later analysis removed approximately 590 highly shared, low-generation-probability nucleotide sequences. In a later analysis, a clonal expansion index for each public chain was calculated from normalized within-repertoire ranks of inferred template counts. In a later analysis, generation probabilities were computed using a VDJ recombination model fitted to out-of-frame rearrangements, and the results were checked against IGoR. A later analysis scored TCR-TCR, TCR-HLA and TCR-CMV co-occurrence with hypergeometric tests, applying a repertoire-size bias correction to TCR pairs. In a later analysis, false discovery rates were estimated by permuting HLA or CMV assignments 20 times. A later analysis grouped co-occurring TCRs with DBSCAN, adding TCRdist sequence similarity when clustering within HLA-allele-positive subsets. Repertoires with fewer than 30,000 or more than 120,000 public chains were left out of co-occurrence clustering, as were a few repertoires with anomalous nucleotide sharing. The source is immuneACCESS, and TCRdb retained only in-frame sequences with V and J called. Part of the clones is not carried over; for the studies checked, unresolved V genes explain less than half of this, and the remainder is unexplained. D and trimming come from the DNA, and the V and J calls and clone size come from that table. The sample table holds 90,000 to 150,000 clones, of which 65% to 85% were seen once. Jointly, the top ten make up 0.2% to 0.25% of the sample.

The cohort was made up of around 720 healthy bone marrow donors. Cohort members were all nominally healthy when sampled, although unrecorded immune exposures were likely present. The donor was CMV seronegative and belonged to the group of approximately 320 seronegative cohort members. Every donor gave a peripheral blood sample, and the peripheral blood mononuclear cells from that sample were used for TCR beta sequencing. The Qiagen DNeasy Blood Extraction Kit was used to extract genomic DNA from the blood cell samples. CDR3 length: 15 amino acids, cysteine to phenylalanine. Only the CDR3 DNA is retained, 45 bases long and in frame from the first base. CDR1 and CDR2 are read off the germline V gene as MDHEN and SYDVKM.

The chain is encoded by TRBV28 joined to TRBJ2-5, and possibly TRBD1, on 7 matching bases. TRBJ2-7 explains the end of the DNA better; the J call may be wrong. The specimen was PBMCs. The receptor comes from a man in his forties or fifties in good health and CMV-seronegative. The DNA is as follows: TGTGCCAGCAGGCAGCAGGGGGGAGCTCCCTACGAGCAGTACTTC. It is translated as CASRQQGGAPYEQYF.